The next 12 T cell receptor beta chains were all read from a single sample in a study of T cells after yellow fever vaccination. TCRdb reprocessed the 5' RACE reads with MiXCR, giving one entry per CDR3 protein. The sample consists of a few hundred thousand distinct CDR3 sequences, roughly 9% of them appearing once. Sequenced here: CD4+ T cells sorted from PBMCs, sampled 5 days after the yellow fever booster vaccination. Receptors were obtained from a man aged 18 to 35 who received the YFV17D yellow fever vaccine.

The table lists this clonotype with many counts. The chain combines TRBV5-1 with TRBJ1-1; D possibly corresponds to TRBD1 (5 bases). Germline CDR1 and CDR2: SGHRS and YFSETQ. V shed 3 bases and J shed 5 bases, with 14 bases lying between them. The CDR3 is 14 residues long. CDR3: CASSSGTVGTEAFF. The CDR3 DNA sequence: TGCGCCAGCAGCTCCGGGACCGTAGGAACTGAAGCTTTCTTT.

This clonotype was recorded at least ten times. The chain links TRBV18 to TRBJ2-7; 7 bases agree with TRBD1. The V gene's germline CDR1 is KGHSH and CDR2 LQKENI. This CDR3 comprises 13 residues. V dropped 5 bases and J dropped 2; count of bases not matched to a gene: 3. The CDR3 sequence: CASSEQGTYEQYF. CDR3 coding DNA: TGTGCCAGCTCAGAACAGGGGACCTACGAGCAGTACTTC.

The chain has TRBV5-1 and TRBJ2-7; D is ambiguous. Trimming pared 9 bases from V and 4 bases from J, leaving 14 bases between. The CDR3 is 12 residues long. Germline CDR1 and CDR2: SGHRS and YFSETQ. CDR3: CANCGPGYEQYF. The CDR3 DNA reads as TGCGCCAACTGCGGTCCTGGGTACGAGCAGTACTTC.

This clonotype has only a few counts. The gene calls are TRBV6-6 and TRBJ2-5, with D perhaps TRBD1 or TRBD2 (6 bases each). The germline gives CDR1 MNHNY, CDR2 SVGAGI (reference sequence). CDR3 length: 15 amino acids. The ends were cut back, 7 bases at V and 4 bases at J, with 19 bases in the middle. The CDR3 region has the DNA TGTGCCAGCACCCAGGTTAGGGGGGCAGGAGAGACCCAGTACTTC. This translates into CASTQVRGAGETQYF.

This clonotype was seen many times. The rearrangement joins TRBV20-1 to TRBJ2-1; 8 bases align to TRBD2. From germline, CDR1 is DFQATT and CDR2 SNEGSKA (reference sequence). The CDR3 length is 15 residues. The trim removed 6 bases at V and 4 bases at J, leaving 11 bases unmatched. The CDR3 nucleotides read TGCAGTGCCTCCAGGAGGAGCGGGGGTTACAATGAGCAGTTCTTC. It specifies CSASRRSGGYNEQFF.

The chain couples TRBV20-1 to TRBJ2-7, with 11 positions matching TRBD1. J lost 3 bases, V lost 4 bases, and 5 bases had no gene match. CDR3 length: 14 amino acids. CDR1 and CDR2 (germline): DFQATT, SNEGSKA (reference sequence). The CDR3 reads CSAKSGTGGYEQYF. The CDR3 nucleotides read TGCAGTGCTAAATCCGGGACAGGGGGCTACGAGCAGTACTTC.

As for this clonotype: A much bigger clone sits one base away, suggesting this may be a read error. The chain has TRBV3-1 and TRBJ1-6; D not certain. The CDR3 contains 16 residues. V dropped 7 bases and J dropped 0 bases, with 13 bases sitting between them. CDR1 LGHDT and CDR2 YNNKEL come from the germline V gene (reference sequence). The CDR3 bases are TGTGCCAGCACCCCTGGCGGGGTCTCCTATAATTCACCCCTCCACTTT. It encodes CASTPGGVSYNSPLHF.

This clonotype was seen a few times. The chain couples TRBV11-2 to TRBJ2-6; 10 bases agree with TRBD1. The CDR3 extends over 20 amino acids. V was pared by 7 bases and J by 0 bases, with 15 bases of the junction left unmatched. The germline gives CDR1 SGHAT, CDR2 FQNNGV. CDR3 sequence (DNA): TGTGCCAGCACCACTATCCGCAGGGACAGGGGTTACTCTGGGGCCAACGTCCTGACTTTC. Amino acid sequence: CASTTIRRDRGYSGANVLTF.

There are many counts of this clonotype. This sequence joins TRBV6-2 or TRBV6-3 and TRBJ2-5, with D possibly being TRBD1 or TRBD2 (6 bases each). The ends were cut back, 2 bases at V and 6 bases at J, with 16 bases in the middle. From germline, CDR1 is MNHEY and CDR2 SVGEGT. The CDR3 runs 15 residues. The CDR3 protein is CASSYGYQGGKTQYF. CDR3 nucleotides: TGTGCCAGCAGTTACGGTTACCAAGGGGGGAAGACCCAGTACTTC.

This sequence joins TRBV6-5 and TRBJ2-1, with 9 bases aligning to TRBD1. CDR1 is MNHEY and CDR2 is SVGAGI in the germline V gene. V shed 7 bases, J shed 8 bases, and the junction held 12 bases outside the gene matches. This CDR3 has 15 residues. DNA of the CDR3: TGTGCCAGCATCTACTCCGGGACAGGGTTGTATGAGCAGTTCTTC. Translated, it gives CASIYSGTGLYEQFF.

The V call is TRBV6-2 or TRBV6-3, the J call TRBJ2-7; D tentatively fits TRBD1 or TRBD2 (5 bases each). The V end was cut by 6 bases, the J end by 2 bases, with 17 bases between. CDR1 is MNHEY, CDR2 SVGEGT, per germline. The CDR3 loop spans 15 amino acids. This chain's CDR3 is CASSRRGTQPYEQYF. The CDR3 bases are TGTGCCAGCAGCCGCCGTGGGACCCAGCCCTACGAGCAGTACTTC.

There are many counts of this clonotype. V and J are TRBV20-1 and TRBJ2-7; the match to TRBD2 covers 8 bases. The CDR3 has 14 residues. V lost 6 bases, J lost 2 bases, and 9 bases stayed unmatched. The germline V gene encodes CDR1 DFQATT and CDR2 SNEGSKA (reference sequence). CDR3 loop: CSATTSGPAYEQYF. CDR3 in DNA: TGCAGTGCCACAACTAGCGGTCCCGCCTACGAGCAGTACTTC.